The clone carrying this TCR beta chain was detected a few times. The CDR3 loop spans 14 amino acids. This entry comes from a study of T-cell reconstitution after alpha-beta-depleted transplantation in children. Library preparation (for TCRbeta) was performed with unique molecular identifiers. TCRdb reanalysed the PCR reads using MiXCR and keeps one entry per CDR3 protein. The profile shows 490,000 or so distinct CDR3 sequences, around 13% of them singletons. The chain is built from TRBV21-1 and TRBJ2-1. TRBV21-1 is labeled a pseudogene. This receptor was taken from a human donor who donated a stem cell graft to a child with combined immunodeficiency. The sequencing used PBMCs from the stem cell graft donor, collected from the stem cell graft. For the CDR3, the DNA is TGTGCCAGCAGCAAAAGCAGGCTGTTGGATGAGCAGTTCTTC. It yields the protein CASSKSRLLDEQFF.